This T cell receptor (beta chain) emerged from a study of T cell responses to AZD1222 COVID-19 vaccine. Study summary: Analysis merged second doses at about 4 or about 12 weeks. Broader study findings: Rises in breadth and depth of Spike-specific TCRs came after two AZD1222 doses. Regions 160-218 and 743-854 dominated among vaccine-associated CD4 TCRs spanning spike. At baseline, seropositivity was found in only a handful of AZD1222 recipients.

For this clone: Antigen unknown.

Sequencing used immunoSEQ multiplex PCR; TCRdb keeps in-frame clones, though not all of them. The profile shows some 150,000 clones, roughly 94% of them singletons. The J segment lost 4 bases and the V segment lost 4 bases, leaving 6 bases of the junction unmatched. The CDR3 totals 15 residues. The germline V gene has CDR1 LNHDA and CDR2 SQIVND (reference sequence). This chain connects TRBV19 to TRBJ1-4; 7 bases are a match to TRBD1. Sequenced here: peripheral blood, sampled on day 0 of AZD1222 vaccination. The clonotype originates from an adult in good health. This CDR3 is CASSTSWDSNEKLFF. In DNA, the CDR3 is TGTGCCAGTAGTACCTCCTGGGACAGTAATGAAAAACTGTTTTTT.